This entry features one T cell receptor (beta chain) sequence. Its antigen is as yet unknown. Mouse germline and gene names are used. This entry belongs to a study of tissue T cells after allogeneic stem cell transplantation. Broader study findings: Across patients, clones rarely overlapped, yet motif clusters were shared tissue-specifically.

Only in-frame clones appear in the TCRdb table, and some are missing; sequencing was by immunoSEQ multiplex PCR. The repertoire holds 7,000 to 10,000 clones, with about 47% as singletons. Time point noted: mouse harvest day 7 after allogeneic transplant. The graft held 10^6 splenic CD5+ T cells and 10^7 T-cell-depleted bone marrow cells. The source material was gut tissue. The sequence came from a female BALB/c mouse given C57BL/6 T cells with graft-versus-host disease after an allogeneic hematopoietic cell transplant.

This CDR3 is CASSQGTANSDYTF. The CDR3 bases that were read are TGTGCCAGCTCTCAAGGGACAGCAAACTCCGACTACACC. This chain joins TRBV12-2 and TRBJ1-2; the match to TRBD1 covers 7 bases. The missing CDR3 end, 1 residue past where the read stops, is filled in from the germline J gene. The length of the CDR3 is 14 residues. Trimming cost V 2 bases and J 0 bases; bases outside gene matches: 2. The germline gives CDR1 SGHLS, CDR2 HYDKME.